The present T cell receptor beta chain was sequenced within a study of cytomegalovirus exposure and HLA in healthy donors. Study context: The study placed 80% to 90% of its approximately 400 genotyped donors in the Caucasian-associated ancestry cluster.

Concerning this clone: Its antigen is unidentified.

Trimming pared 4 bases from V and 0 bases from J, leaving 8 bases between. Germline values: CDR1 SGHRS, CDR2 YFSETQ. The CDR3 is 15 amino acids. The PCR made use of 60 Vbeta and 13 Jbeta primers. Some clones are missing from TCRdb's copy, which holds only in-frame ones; the method was immunoSEQ multiplex PCR. The table lists roughly 200,000 clones, around 80% of them singletons. Study outcomes and limitations: DRB1 had the most TCR associations and HLA-C the fewest, a later analysis found, with rates varying by HLA locus. HLA alleles showed associations with around 15,000 TCR beta sequences in a later analysis, at a 0.05 false discovery rate.

The origin of this receptor is a woman in her forties or fifties in good health and CMV-seronegative. The rearrangement joins TRBV5-1 to TRBJ2-6, with D maybe TRBD1 (5 bases). The sequencing input was PBMCs. The CDR3, as DNA: TGCGCCAGCAGCGCCAGGGTCTCTGGGGCCAACGTCCTGACTTTC. Residues: CASSARVSGANVLTF.